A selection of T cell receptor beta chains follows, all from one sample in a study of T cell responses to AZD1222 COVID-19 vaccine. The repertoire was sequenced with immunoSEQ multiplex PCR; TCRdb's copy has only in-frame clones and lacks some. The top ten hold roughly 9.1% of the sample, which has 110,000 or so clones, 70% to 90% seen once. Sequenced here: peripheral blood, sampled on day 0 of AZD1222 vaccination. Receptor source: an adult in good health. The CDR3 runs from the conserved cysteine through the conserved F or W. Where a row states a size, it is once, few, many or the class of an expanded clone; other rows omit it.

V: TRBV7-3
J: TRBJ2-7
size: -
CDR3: CASSLGTRYEQYF

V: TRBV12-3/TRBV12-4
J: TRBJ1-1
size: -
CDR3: CASSLIANTEAFF

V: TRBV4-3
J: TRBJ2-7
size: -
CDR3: CASSQDPGPYEQYF

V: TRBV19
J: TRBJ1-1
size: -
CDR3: CASSIWAGFTEAFF

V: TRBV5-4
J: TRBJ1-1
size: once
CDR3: CASSLERGTEAFF

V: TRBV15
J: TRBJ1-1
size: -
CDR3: CATSREDSLNTEAFF

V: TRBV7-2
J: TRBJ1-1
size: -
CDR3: CASSPGPVGATEAFF

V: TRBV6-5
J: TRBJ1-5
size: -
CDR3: CASSPTGTGHQPQHF

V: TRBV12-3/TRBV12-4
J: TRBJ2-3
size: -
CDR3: CASSLEGDTQYF

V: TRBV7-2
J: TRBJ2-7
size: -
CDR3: CASRDRHIAGGSSYEQYF

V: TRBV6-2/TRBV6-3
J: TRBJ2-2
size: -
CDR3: CASSLGGAAGELFF

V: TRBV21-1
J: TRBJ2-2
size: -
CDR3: CASSKVVEYWGVGELFF

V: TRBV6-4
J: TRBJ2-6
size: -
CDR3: CASRTGPKGGANVLTF

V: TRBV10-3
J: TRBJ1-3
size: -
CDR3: CAIRTQWVSGNTIYF

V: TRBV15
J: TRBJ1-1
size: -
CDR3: CATSRGTGRNTEAFF

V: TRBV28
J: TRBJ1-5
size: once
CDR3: CASSLSQGRQPQHF

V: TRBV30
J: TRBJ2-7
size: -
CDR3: CAWNPTGLEQYF

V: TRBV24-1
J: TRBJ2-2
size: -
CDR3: CATSRTSVTTGELFF

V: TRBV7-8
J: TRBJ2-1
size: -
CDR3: CASSRVSGSYNEQFF

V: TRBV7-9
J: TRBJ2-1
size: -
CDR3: CASSSPGDRKIDEQFF

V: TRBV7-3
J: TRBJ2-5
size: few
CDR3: CASSLAGGETQYF

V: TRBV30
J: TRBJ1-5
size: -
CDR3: CAWSEGEGNQPQHF

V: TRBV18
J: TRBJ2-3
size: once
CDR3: CASSSAEADTQYF

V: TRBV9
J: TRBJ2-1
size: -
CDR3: CASSEGGLAGINEQFF

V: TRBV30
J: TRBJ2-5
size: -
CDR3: CAWSVPGTQYF

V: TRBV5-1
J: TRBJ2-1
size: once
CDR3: CASSSGTSVYNEQFF

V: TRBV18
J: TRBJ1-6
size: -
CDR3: CASSDLLVGFSSPLHF

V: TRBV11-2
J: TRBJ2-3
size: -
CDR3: CASSLRRDRNTDTQYF

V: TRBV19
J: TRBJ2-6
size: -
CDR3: CASQNSNSGANVLTF

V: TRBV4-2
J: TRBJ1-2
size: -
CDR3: CASSRRNPGQGAGYTF

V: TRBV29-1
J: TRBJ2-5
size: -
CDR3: CSVFSRGETQYF

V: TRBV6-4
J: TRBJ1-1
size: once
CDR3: CASLGDAGDTEAFF

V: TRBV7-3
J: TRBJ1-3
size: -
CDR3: CASSPSMGNTIYF

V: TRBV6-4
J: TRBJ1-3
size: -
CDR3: CASSRFYPKGNTIYF

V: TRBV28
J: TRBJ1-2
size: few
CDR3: CASSLGTLFYGYTF

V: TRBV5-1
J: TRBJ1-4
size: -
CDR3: CASSLWSGEKLFF

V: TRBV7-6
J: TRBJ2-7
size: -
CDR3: CASSLAGDNYEQYF

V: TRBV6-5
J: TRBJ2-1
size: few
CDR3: CASSYRRGQNEQFF

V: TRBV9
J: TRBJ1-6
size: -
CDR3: CASSPGGRAGGSPLHF

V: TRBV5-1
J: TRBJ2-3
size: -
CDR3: CASRGTSRTTDTQYF

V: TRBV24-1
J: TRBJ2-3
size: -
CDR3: CATSDPGAADTQYF

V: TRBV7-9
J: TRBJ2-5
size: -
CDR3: CASSLPGTGVVWEKETQYF

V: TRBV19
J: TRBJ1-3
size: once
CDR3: CASAFGDLRTSGNTIYF